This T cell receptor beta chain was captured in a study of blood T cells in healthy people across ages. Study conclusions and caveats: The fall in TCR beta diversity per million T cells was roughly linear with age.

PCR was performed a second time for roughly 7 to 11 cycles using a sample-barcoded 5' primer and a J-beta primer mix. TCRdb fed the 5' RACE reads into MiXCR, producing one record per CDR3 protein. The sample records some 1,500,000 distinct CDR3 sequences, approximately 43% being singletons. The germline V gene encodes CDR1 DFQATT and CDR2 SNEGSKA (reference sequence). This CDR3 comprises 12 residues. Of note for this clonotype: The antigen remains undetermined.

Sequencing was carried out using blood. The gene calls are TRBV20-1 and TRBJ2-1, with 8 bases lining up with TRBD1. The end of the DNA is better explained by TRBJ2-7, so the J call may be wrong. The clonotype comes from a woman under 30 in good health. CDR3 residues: CSAPSGQVEQYF. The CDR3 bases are TGCAGTGCCCCTTCGGGACAGGTGGAGCAGTACTTC.